The clone carrying this TCR beta chain was detected only a few times. Its target is not known. This sample was included in a study of CD8+ T cells in alopecia areata. Overall study context: Percent of scalp involved defined treated patients' severity scores. Study-level points and caveats: Many expanded lesional clones persisted during tofacitinib (in both scalp and blood).

The germline gives CDR1 LNHNV, CDR2 YYDKDF (reference sequence). This CDR3 is 15 amino acids long. The ends were cut back, 1 base at V and 4 bases at J, with 13 bases in the middle. Extracted RNA was reverse transcribed, and the resulting cDNA served as sequencing template. Libraries were prepared by immunoSEQ multiplex PCR; TCRdb keeps only in-frame clonotypes and omits some of them. The sample yields fewer than 250,000 clones, over 40% seen once. The treatment: oral pan-JAK inhibitor, 5-10 mg twice daily. The TCR originated in a human donor with alopecia areata. The material sequenced was CD4+ T cells sorted from blood, taken at approximately week 36, from a patient treated with tofacitinib. V and J are TRBV15 and TRBJ1-2; weak D call: TRBD1 (6 bases). CDR3 nucleotides: TGTGCCACCAGCAGAGGGTCACGGGACACCTATGGCTACACCTTC. Translation gives CATSRGSRDTYGYTF.